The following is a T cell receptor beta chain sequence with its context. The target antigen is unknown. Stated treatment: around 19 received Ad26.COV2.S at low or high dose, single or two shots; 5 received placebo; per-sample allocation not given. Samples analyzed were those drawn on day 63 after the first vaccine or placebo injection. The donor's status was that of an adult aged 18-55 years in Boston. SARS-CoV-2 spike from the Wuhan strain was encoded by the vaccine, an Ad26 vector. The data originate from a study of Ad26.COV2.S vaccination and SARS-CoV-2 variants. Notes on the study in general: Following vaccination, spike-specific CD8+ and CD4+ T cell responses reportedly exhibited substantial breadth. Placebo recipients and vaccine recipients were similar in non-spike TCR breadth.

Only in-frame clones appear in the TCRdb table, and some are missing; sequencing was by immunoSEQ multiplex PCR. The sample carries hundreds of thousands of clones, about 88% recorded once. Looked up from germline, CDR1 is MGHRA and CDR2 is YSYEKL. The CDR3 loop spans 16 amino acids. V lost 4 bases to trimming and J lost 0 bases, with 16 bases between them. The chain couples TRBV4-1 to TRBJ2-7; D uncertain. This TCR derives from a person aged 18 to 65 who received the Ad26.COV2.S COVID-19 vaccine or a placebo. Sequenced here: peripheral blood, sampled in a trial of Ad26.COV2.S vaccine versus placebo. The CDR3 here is CASSPMGTLSSYEQYF. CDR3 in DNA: TGCGCCAGCAGCCCCATGGGCACCCTTAGCTCCTACGAGCAGTACTTC.